This T cell receptor (beta chain) was obtained from a study of T cell repertoires in cytomegalovirus infection. Study findings and constraints: There were HLA-C-restricted CMV-specific TCR beta clonotypes dominating the ex vivo response.

Concerning this clonotype itself: Its antigen is currently unknown.

Each CDR3 protein gets one entry after TCRdb re-called the reads with MiXCR. The sample has about 920,000 distinct CDR3 sequences, 31% seen once. This CDR3 contains 11 residues. Germline lookup yields CDR1 MNHGY and CDR2 SAAAGT. The ends were cut back, 6 bases at V and 12 bases at J, with 12 bases in the middle. This clonotype was obtained from a human donor in good health (CMV status not recorded). Some clones in this sample may be carry-over from other donors' samples. The chain has TRBV6-8 and TRBJ2-1, with unresolved D. Source: cultured CD8+ T cells from PBMCs, taken from culture after CMV antigen stimulation. CDR3: CASSRLAGQFF. The CDR3 DNA reads TGTGCCAGCAGCCGACTCGCCGGGCAGTTCTTC.